The 3 T cell receptor beta chains given below trace back to one sample, sequenced in a study of metastatic and nonmetastatic thyroid tumors. All patients were treatment-naive before thyroid surgery. TCRdb recomputed clones from the PCR reads via MiXCR. The data contain roughly 28,000 clones, under 30% of them singletons. Source material: blood. Receptors were obtained from a female donor with papillary thyroid cancer or a benign thyroid nodule (not recorded which). Some clones in this sample may be carry-over from other donors' samples.

This chain uses TRBV9 with TRBJ1-1, with a tentative D call TRBD1 (6 bases). Trimming cost V 2 bases and J 5 bases, with 10 bases left between them. The CDR3 loop spans 13 amino acids. The V gene's germline CDR1 is SGDLS and CDR2 YYNGEE. The CDR3 is CASSVGAWTEAFF. The CDR3, as DNA: TGTGCCAGCAGCGTGGGGGCTTGGACTGAAGCTTTCTTT.

The CDR3 nucleotides read TGTGCCAGCAGGCTCGGGGGGACTGAAGCTTTCTTT. This encodes CASRLGGTEAFF. The rearrangement uses TRBV27 and TRBJ1-1; D is possibly TRBD1 (5 bases). The CDR3 sequence is 12 residues long. V was clipped by 6 bases and J by 5 bases, with 10 bases between them. Germline V lookup: CDR1 MNHEY, CDR2 SMNVEV (reference sequence).

This clone was detected only a few times. One junction end disagrees with the germline gene, perhaps due to a read error. The chain employs TRBV6-1 and TRBJ2-1; 11 bases line up with TRBD2. The CDR3 loop spans 15 amino acids. Germline-derived CDR1 and CDR2 are MNHNS and SASEGT. CDR3: CARSEVAGGHNKQFF. The CDR3 nucleotides are TGTGCCAGAAGTGAAGTAGCGGGAGGGCACAATAAGCAGTTCTTC.